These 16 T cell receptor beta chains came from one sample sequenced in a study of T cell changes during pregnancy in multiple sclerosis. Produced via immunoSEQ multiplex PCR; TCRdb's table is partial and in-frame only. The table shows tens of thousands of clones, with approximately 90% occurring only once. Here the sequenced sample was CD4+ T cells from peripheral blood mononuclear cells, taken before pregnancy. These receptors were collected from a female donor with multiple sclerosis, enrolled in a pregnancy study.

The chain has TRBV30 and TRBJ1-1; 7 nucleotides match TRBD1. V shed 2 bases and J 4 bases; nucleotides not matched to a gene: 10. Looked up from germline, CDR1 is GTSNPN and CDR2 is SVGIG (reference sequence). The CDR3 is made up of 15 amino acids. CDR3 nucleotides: TGTGCCTGGAGTACAATGCTGACAGGGACCACTGAAGCTTTCTTT. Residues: CAWSTMLTGTTEAFF.

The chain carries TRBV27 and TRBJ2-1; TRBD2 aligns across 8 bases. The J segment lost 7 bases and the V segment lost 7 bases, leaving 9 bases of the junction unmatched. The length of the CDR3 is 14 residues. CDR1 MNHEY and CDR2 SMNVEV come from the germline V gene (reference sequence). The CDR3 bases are TGTGCCAGCACCTTCGGGGGGGCAAGTAATGAGCAGTTCTTC. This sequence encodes CASTFGGASNEQFF.

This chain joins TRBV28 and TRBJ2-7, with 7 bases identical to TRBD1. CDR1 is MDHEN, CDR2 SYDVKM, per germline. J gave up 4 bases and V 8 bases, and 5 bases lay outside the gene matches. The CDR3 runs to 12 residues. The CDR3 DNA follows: TGTGCCAGCCCGAGGGGGCTATACGAGCAGTACTTC. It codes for CASPRGLYEQYF.

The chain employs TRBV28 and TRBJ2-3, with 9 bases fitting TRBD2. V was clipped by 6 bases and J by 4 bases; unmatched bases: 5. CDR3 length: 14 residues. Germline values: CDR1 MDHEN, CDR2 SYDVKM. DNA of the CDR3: TGTGCCAGCAGCCGGGCGGGAGGGCCAGATACGCAGTATTTT. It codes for CASSRAGGPDTQYF. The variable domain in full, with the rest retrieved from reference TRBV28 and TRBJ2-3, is DVKVTQSSRYLVKRTGEKVFLECVQDMDHENMFWYRQDPGLGLRLIYFSYDVKMKEKGDIPEGYSVSREKKERFSLILESASTNQTSMYLCASSRAGGPDTQYFGPGTRLTVL.

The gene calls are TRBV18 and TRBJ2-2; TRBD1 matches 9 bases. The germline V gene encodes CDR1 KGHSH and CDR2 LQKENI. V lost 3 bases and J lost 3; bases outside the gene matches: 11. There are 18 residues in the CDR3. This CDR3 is CASSPGLLTGGYTGELFF. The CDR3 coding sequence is TGTGCCAGCTCACCGGGTCTATTGACAGGGGGATACACCGGGGAGCTGTTTTTT.

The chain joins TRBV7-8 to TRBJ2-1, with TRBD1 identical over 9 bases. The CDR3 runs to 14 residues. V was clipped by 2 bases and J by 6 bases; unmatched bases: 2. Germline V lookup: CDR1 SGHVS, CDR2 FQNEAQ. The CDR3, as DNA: TGTGCCAGCAGCTTAACGGACAGGGGCAATGAGCAGTTCTTC. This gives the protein CASSLTDRGNEQFF.

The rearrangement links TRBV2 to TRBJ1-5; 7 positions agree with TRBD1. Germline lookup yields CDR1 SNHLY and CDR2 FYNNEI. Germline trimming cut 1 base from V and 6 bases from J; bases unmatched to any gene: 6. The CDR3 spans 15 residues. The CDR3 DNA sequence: TGTGCCAGCAGTGAAGGACAGGGCATCATTCAGCCCCAGCATTTT. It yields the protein CASSEGQGIIQPQHF.

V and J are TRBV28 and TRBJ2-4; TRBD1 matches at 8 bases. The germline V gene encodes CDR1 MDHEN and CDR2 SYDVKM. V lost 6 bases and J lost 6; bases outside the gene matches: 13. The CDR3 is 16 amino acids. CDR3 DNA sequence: TGTGCCAGCAGCCCGCTAGAGCAGGGGGCGAGAAACATTCAGTACTTC. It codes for CASSPLEQGARNIQYF.

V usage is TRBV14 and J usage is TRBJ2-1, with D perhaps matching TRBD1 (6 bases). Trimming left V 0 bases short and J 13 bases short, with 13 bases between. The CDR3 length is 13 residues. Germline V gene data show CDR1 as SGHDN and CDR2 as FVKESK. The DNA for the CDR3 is TGTGCCAGCAGCCAAGATATGGGGGCCGCTCAGTTCTTC. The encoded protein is CASSQDMGAAQFF. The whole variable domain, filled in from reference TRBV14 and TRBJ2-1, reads EAGVTQFPSHSVIEKGQTVTLRCDPISGHDNLYWYRRVMGKEIKFLLHFVKESKQDESGMPNNRFLAERTGGTYSTLKVQPAELEDSGVYFCASSQDMGAAQFFGPGTRLTVL.

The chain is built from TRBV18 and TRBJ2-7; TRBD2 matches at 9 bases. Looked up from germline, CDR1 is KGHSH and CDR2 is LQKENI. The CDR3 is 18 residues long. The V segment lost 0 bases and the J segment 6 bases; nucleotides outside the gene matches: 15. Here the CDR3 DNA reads TGTGCCAGCTCACCACCGGGTATTTGGGAACTAGCGGGTGCCGAGCAGTACTTC. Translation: CASSPPGIWELAGAEQYF.

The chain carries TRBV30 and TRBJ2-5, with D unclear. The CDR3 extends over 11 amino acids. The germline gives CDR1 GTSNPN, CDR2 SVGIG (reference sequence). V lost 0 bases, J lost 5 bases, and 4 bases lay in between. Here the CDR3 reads CAWSVAETQYF. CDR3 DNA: TGTGCCTGGAGTGTAGCTGAGACCCAGTACTTC. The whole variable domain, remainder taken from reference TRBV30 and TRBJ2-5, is SQTIHQWPATLVQPVGSPLSLECTVEGTSNPNLYWYRQAAGRGLQLLFYSVGIGQISSEVPQNLSASRPQDRQFILSSKKLLLSDSGFYLCAWSVAETQYFGPGTRLLVL.

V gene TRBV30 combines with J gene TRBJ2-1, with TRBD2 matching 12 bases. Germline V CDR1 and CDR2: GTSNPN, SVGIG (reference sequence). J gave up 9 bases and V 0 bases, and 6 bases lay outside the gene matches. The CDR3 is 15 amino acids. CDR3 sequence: CAWSVLAGGRGEQFF. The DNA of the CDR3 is TGTGCCTGGAGTGTACTAGCGGGAGGTAGGGGTGAGCAGTTCTTC.

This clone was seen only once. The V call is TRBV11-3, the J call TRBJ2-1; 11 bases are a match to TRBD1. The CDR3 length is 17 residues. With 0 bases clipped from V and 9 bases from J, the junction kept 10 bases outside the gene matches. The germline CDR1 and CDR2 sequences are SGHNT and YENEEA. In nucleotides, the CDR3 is TGTGCCAGCAGCTTAGACTCATCCGGGACAGGGGGTGGTGAGCAGTTCTTC. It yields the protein CASSLDSSGTGGGEQFF.

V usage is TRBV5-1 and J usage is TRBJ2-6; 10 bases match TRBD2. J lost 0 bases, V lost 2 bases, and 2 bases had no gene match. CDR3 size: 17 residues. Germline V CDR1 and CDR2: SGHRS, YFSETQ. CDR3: CASSLSSGSSGANVLTF. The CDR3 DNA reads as TGCGCCAGCAGCTTATCTAGCGGGAGCTCTGGGGCCAACGTCCTGACTTTC.

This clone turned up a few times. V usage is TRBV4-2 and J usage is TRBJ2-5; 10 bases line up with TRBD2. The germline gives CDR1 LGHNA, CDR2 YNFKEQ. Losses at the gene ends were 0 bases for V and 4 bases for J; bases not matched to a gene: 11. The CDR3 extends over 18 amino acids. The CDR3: CASSQDSTSGLNGETQYF. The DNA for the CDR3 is TGTGCCAGCAGCCAAGATTCGACTAGCGGGTTAAACGGAGAGACCCAGTACTTC.

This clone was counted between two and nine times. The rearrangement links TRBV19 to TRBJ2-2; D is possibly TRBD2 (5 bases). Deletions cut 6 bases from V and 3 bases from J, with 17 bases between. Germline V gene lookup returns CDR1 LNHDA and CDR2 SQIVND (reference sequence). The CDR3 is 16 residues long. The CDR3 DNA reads TGTGCCAGTAGGCCCCACGAGGGAATGGACACCGGGGAGCTGTTTTTT. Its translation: CASRPHEGMDTGELFF.